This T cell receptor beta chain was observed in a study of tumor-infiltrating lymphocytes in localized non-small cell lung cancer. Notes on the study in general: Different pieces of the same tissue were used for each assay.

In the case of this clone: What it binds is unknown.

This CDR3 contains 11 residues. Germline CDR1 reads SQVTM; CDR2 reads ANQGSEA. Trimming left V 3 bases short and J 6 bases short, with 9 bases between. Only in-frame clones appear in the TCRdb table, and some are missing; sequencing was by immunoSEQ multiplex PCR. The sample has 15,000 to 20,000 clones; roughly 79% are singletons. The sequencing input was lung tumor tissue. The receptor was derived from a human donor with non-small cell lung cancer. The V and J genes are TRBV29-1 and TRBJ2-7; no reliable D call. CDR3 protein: CSVDRRGEQYF. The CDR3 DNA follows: TGCAGCGTTGACCGGAGAGGCGAGCAGTACTTC.